This T cell receptor beta chain was captured by sequencing in a study of blood T cells in healthy people across ages. Study-wide points: In long-lived donors, naive CD4+ cell counts and diversity exceeded those of aged donors.

CDR1 and CDR2 from the germline V gene are LNHNV and YYDKDF (reference sequence). CDR3 length: 13 amino acids. Between the trimmed V and J ends, which lost 0 bases and 8 bases, there was a span of 8 bases. The second PCR ran roughly 6 to 11 cycles with a sample-barcoded 5' primer and J-beta primers. TCRdb re-derived calls from the 5' RACE reads in MiXCR, one entry per CDR3 protein. The sample carries 1.2 million to 1.5 million distinct CDR3 sequences, almost 60% recorded once. As to this clonotype: The target antigen is unknown.

The receptor's source is a man younger than 30 in good health. Sample: blood. The chain uses TRBV15 and TRBJ2-1; no firm D call. This chain's CDR3 is CATSRETHHEQFF. CDR3 DNA: TGTGCCACCAGCAGAGAAACCCACCATGAGCAGTTCTTC. The complete variable domain, with remaining parts taken from reference TRBV15 and TRBJ2-1, reads DAMVIQNPRYQVTQFGKPVTLSCSQTLNHNVMYWYQQKSSQAPKLLFHYYDKDFNNEADTPDNFQSRRPNTSFCFLDIRSPGLGDTAMYLCATSRETHHEQFFGPGTRLTVL.